What follows describes a single T cell receptor (beta chain). Its antigen is unidentified. Per the germline V gene, CDR1 is SQVTM and CDR2 is ANQGSEA. The CDR3 has 13 residues. V was shortened by 5 bases and J by 2 bases, with 11 bases between the two germline ends. Diagnoses used clinical symptoms, serum thyroxine and TRAb, thyroid ultrasound and orbital computed tomography. It was 10 ml of fresh peripheral blood that supplied the PBMCs. The sample comes from a study of T cells in Graves' hyperthyroidism and ophthalmopathy. Study observations and caveats: Ophthalmopathy, which appeared later, was predicted by the model a median about 6 months before onset. Ophthalmopathy cases were set apart from stable hyperthyroidism by a 13 V-J model.

From RNA transcripts, TCR beta CDR3 regions were amplified. TCR CDR3 underwent first-round RT-PCR with the HTBI primer set. From the multiplex PCR reads, TCRdb called clonotypes with MiXCR, one entry per CDR3 protein. Here the sample spans some 760,000 distinct CDR3 sequences, 14% being singletons. Specimen: blood. The chain recombines TRBV29-1 with TRBJ2-3, with unresolved D. The TCR was taken from a woman younger than 30 with Graves' hyperthyroidism. The CDR3 loop reads CSVYWSATDTQYF. The CDR3 nucleotides read TGCAGCGTTTATTGGTCCGCCACAGATACGCAGTATTTT.